This entry lists 16 T cell receptor beta chains sequenced from one sample in a study of neurological immune-mediated disorders. TCRdb called the 5' RACE reads again in MiXCR, with one record for every CDR3 protein. The sample lists about 27,000 distinct CDR3 sequences; more than 2.5% were seen once. Sequencing input: PBMCs. These receptor sequences come from a woman in her thirties with multiple sclerosis.

In regard to this clonotype: This sequence may be a read error, since a much larger clone differs from it by one base. The CDR3 sequence is CASRRGDTPNTEAFF. CDR3 nucleotides: TGCGCCAGCAGAAGAGGGGATACGCCGAACACTGAAGCTTTCTTT. The chain combines TRBV5-1 with TRBJ1-1; possible D gene TRBD1, 5 bases. Trimming removed 5 bases at V and 1 base at J, with 15 bases between. This CDR3 has 15 residues. The germline V gene encodes CDR1 SGHRS and CDR2 YFSETQ.

Ten or more counts support this clonotype. The chain combines TRBV5-1 with TRBJ2-5; D gene uncertain. The V end was cut by 3 bases, the J end by 5 bases, with 17 bases between. This CDR3 contains 15 residues. CDR1 SGHRS and CDR2 YFSETQ come from the germline V gene. This chain's CDR3 is CASSSVIGIPETQYF. The CDR3 DNA reads TGCGCCAGCAGCTCCGTAATTGGAATCCCGGAGACCCAGTACTTC.

This clonotype was recorded many times. The chain combines TRBV6-5 with TRBJ1-2; 7 positions match TRBD1. Trimming took 5 bases from V and 6 from J; bases not matched to a gene: 12. The CDR3 extends over 15 amino acids. Germline values: CDR1 MNHEY, CDR2 SVGAGI. DNA of the CDR3: TGTGCCAGCAGTAGCCCGACTCAAGACAGGGATGGCTACACCTTC. It encodes CASSSPTQDRDGYTF.

This clonotype was detected ten times or more. With a much larger clone just one base away, this may be a read error. The DNA for the CDR3 is TGCGCCAGCGCCGCTAAACCCGGCAATGAGCAGTTCTTC. Translating gives CASAAKPGNEQFF. J is TRBJ2-1 and V is TRBV5-1, with D hard to call. This CDR3 is built from 13 residues. Germline CDR1 is SGHRS and CDR2 is YFSETQ. The ends were cut back, 7 bases at V and 6 bases at J, with 14 bases in the middle.

This clonotype was counted at least ten times. The genes are TRBV20-1 and TRBJ1-1; D gene uncertain. V was clipped by 6 bases and J by 0 bases, with 11 bases between them. Germline V gene sequence: CDR1 DFQATT, CDR2 SNEGSKA (reference sequence). This CDR3 region has 13 residues. The CDR3 region has the DNA TGCAGTGCAAGGGTCGCTCTGAACACTGAAGCTTTCTTT. This gives the protein CSARVALNTEAFF.

The rearrangement uses TRBV12-3 or TRBV12-4 and TRBJ2-7; D uncertain. V lost 0 bases to trimming and J lost 6 bases, with 3 bases between them. CDR3 length equals 11 residues. Written as DNA, the CDR3 is TGTGCCAGCAGTTTAGCTGGCGAGCAGTACTTC. Residues: CASSLAGEQYF.

In this sample, this clonotype turned up many times. The chain carries TRBV28 and TRBJ2-7; D gene ambiguous. V shed 2 bases and J shed 0 bases, with 8 bases lying between them. Germline V gene lookup returns CDR1 MDHEN and CDR2 SYDVKM. The CDR3 consists of 14 residues. CDR3 nucleotides: TGTGCCAGCAGTTTAACGGGTTTCTCCTACGAGCAGTACTTC. Translated, it gives CASSLTGFSYEQYF.

This clonotype is medium-sized in the sample. This chain links TRBV5-1 with TRBJ2-7; maybe TRBD1 (5 bases). The CDR3 totals 14 residues. Trimming removed 0 bases at V and 6 bases at J, with 13 bases between. CDR1 is SGHRS, CDR2 YFSETQ, per germline. The DNA for the CDR3 is TGCGCCAGCAGCTTGGGACAGCATAAGATCGAGCAGTACTTC. Its translation is CASSLGQHKIEQYF.

This clonotype was recorded at least ten times. The chain is built from TRBV9 and TRBJ2-3; perhaps TRBD2 as D (6 bases). Per the germline V gene, CDR1 is SGDLS and CDR2 is YYNGEE. This CDR3 is 17 amino acids long. Deletions cut 0 bases from V and 0 bases from J, with 14 bases between. CDR3 bases: TGTGCCAGCAGCGTAGCTGGACTACACTTTAGCACAGATACGCAGTATTTT. It encodes CASSVAGLHFSTDTQYF. Filled out from reference TRBV9 and TRBJ2-3, the complete variable domain reads DSGVTQTPKHLITATGQRVTLRCSPRSGDLSVYWYQQSLDQGLQFLIQYYNGEERAKGNILERFSAQQFPDLHSELNLSSLELGDSALYFCASSVAGLHFSTDTQYFGPGTRLTVL.

Details on this clonotype: It may be a read error: a sequence one base away is much more abundant. This chain connects TRBV12-5 to TRBJ2-2; D unresolved. The CDR3 runs to 12 residues. Trimming shortened V by 6 bases and J by 1 base, and 3 bases separated the two germline ends. Germline assignment: CDR1 LGHNT and CDR2 FRNRAP. CDR3 bases: TGTGCTAGTGGAATGAACACCGGGGAGCTGTTTTTT. Protein: CASGMNTGELFF.

The table lists this clonotype with many counts. CDR3 in amino acids: CASSSPGQDLYF. The CDR3 DNA reads TGCGCCAGCAGCTCACCGGGACAGGACTTATATTTT. The genes are TRBV5-1 and TRBJ2-3; 8 nucleotides line up with TRBD1. The CDR3 loop spans 12 amino acids. Germline trimming cut 3 bases from V and 15 bases from J; bases unmatched to any gene: 9. Germline V lookup: CDR1 SGHRS, CDR2 YFSETQ.

This clonotype has a count of ten or more. The junction and the germline gene differ at one end; a read error may be behind it. The rearrangement uses TRBV20-1 and TRBJ2-5; 8 bases fit TRBD2. The CDR3 runs 13 residues. Germline loops: CDR1 DFQATT, CDR2 SNEGSKA (reference sequence). Written as DNA, the CDR3 is TGCAGTGCTAGAGGTCGTAGCGGGGACGGGCATCACTTC. It specifies CSARGRSGDGHHF.

This clonotype has at least ten counts. The J gene is TRBJ1-3, the V gene TRBV20-1; D call uncertain. Germline CDR1 is DFQATT and CDR2 is SNEGSKA (reference sequence). The length of the CDR3 is 16 residues. The ends were cut back, 5 bases at V and 0 bases at J, with 17 bases in the middle. CDR3: CSASHFPGDSGNTIYF. The DNA for the CDR3 is TGCAGTGCTTCCCACTTCCCCGGAGACTCTGGAAACACCATATATTTT.

This clonotype came up many times. The rearrangement uses TRBV12-3 or TRBV12-4 and TRBJ1-1; D unclear. V lost 8 bases, J lost 0 bases, and 10 bases lay in between. The CDR3 contains 13 residues. The CDR3 DNA reads TGTGCCAGCCGCCCGTGGTTGAACACTGAAGCTTTCTTT. The encoded protein is CASRPWLNTEAFF.

This clonotype was found many times. The chain combines TRBV7-2 with TRBJ1-5, with D maybe TRBD1 (6 bases). The CDR3 covers 15 residues. V lost 5 bases to trimming and J lost 0 bases, with 11 bases between them. From germline, CDR1 is SGHTA and CDR2 FQGNSA. The CDR3 coding sequence is TGTGCCAGCAGCAGGACAGCTTATAGCAATCAGCCCCAGCATTTT. This encodes CASSRTAYSNQPQHF.

This clonotype was seen many times. V is TRBV20-1 and J is TRBJ2-1, with D hard to call. This CDR3 contains 13 residues. The germline V and J ends were trimmed by 6 bases and 6 bases, with 15 bases remaining between them. Looked up from germline, CDR1 is DFQATT and CDR2 is SNEGSKA (reference sequence). The CDR3 spells CSAPRSGLNEQFF. As DNA, the CDR3 is TGCAGTGCCCCGAGGAGTGGCCTCAATGAGCAGTTCTTC.